The 26 T cell receptor beta chains presented below share a single source sample, sequenced in a study of human CD4 T cells and Enterobacteriaceae. Assay: immunoSEQ multiplex PCR; the TCRdb copy retains only in-frame clones and omits some. This sample has 25,000 to 30,000 clones, with approximately 78% found just once. Memory CD4+ T cells were sorted as all CD4+ cells except CD45RA+CCR7+CD95- naive cells, over 95% pure. Sequencing was performed on memory CD4+ T cells from blood. These receptors came from a human donor in good health.

The chain couples TRBV13 to TRBJ1-1; D not resolved. V gave up 6 bases and J gave up 0 bases, with 14 bases separating them. CDR1 PRHDT and CDR2 FYEKMQ come from the germline V gene (reference sequence). There are 15 residues in the CDR3. The CDR3 sequence: CASRGPRLMNTEAFF. The CDR3 nucleotides read TGTGCCAGCAGGGGTCCGAGATTGATGAACACTGAAGCTTTCTTT.

This clone was seen more than once but under ten times. The V and J genes are TRBV27 and TRBJ1-2; D gene ambiguous. The CDR3 totals 11 residues. CDR1 is MNHEY, CDR2 SMNVEV, per germline (reference sequence). Trimming cost V 7 bases and J 8 bases, with 11 bases left between them. The CDR3 nucleotides read TGTGCCAGCACTTCCGGTCACGGCTACACCTTC. Translation gives CASTSGHGYTF.

V is TRBV7-2 and J is TRBJ2-7, with D tentatively TRBD2 (6 bases). V was pared by 5 bases and J by 0 bases, with 17 bases between. Germline V CDR1 and CDR2: SGHTA, FQGNSA. CDR3 length: 16 amino acids. The DNA of the CDR3 is TGTGCCAGCAGCCTGGGACTTTCCCTGATCTCCTACGAGCAGTACTTC. This translates into CASSLGLSLISYEQYF.

The sample holds one count of this clone. CDR3 nucleotides: TGTGCCAGCAGAGGACTAGCGCGGGAGCAGTACTTC. Encoded protein: CASRGLAREQYF. The chain recombines TRBV6-1 with TRBJ2-7; 9 nucleotides line up with TRBD2. V trimming: 6 bases; J trimming: 7 bases; junction bases outside the gene matches: 4. CDR1 is MNHNS, CDR2 SASEGT, per germline. This CDR3 region has 12 residues.

The chain employs TRBV6-1 and TRBJ2-1, with D maybe TRBD2 (6 bases). The ends were cut back, 2 bases at V and 0 bases at J, with 11 bases in the middle. Germline CDR1 is MNHNS and CDR2 is SASEGT. The CDR3 length is 16 residues. CDR3 nucleotide sequence: TGTGCCAGCAGTGAATATGGGGGGATCTCCTACAATGAGCAGTTCTTC. Protein product: CASSEYGGISYNEQFF.

The chain has TRBV7-7 and TRBJ2-7; 8 bases are a match to TRBD2. Germline CDR1 and CDR2: SSHAT and FNYEAQ (reference sequence). The CDR3 consists of 13 residues. Trimming removed 5 bases from V and 3 bases from J; junction bases left unmatched: 3. CDR3 residues: CASSPGGGYEQYF. The DNA of the CDR3 is TGTGCCAGCAGCCCCGGGGGGGGCTACGAGCAGTACTTC.

The rearrangement uses TRBV5-6 and TRBJ2-5, with 8 bases lining up with TRBD2. The V segment lost 5 bases and the J segment 5 bases; nucleotides outside the gene matches: 5. CDR3 length: 13 residues. CDR1 SGHDT and CDR2 YYEEEE come from the germline V gene. As DNA, the CDR3 is TGTGCCAGCAGTCTACGGGAGGGTGAGACCCAGTACTTC. It specifies CASSLREGETQYF.

The chain joins TRBV5-4 to TRBJ2-3; 12 bases match TRBD2. Germline V gene sequence: CDR1 SGHNT, CDR2 YYREEE (reference sequence). CDR3 size: 17 residues. J gave up 0 bases and V 1 base, and 3 bases lay outside the gene matches. In nucleotides, the CDR3 is TGTGCCAGCAGCTTGACTAGCGGGGGGCGTAGCACAGATACGCAGTATTTT. Its translation is CASSLTSGGRSTDTQYF.

The rearrangement links TRBV6-6 to TRBJ2-2, with D perhaps matching TRBD2 (6 bases). The CDR3 runs to 14 residues. V lost 6 bases, J lost 6 bases, and 14 bases lay in between. Germline CDR1 MNHNY, CDR2 SVGAGI (reference sequence). CDR3 nucleotide sequence: TGTGCCAGCAGCCGGGGAGGTACGGCCGGGGAGCTGTTTTTT. Amino acids: CASSRGGTAGELFF.

This clone has only a few counts. The rearrangement uses TRBV10-1 and TRBJ2-7; 7 nucleotides agree with TRBD1. With 3 bases clipped from V and 2 bases from J, the junction kept 7 bases outside the gene matches. CDR1 and CDR2 (germline): WNHNN, SYGVQD (reference sequence). The CDR3 has 15 amino acids. CDR3 DNA: TGCGCCAGCAGTGAACAACAGGGGAATCCCTACGAGCAGTACTTC. Translated, it gives CASSEQQGNPYEQYF.

The rearrangement uses TRBV7-7 and TRBJ2-7; the D is unclear. V was cut by 6 bases and J by 9 bases, with 18 bases left in between. The CDR3 has 13 residues. The germline CDR1 and CDR2 sequences are SSHAT and FNYEAQ (reference sequence). CDR3 protein: CASSRVSYERQYF. CDR3 bases: TGTGCCAGCAGTAGGGTCTCCTACGAGCGGCAGTACTTC.

The chain couples TRBV27 to TRBJ1-3; TRBD1 aligns across 7 bases. The CDR3 has 15 residues. Trimming cost V 4 bases and J 0 bases; bases outside gene matches: 3. From germline, CDR1 is MNHEY and CDR2 SMNVEV (reference sequence). CDR3 residues: CASSSWDSSGNTIYF. CDR3 in DNA: TGTGCCAGCAGTTCCTGGGACAGCTCTGGAAACACCATATATTTT.

For the CDR3, the DNA is TGTGCCAGCAGTTACTCGAATACGGCGGCGAATGAGCAGTTCTTC. Protein product: CASSYSNTAANEQFF. This chain joins TRBV6-6 and TRBJ2-1; no clear D gene. From germline, CDR1 is MNHNY and CDR2 SVGAGI (reference sequence). Trimming removed 0 bases at V and 7 bases at J, with 13 bases between. The CDR3 runs to 15 residues.

The chain is built from TRBV11-2 and TRBJ1-2; a weak D match, TRBD1 (6 bases). Per germline, CDR1 SGHAT and CDR2 FQNNGV. CDR3 length equals 13 residues. V was cut by 1 base and J by 9 bases, with 12 bases left in between. The DNA of the CDR3 is TGTGCCAGCAGCTTAGGTCAGGGGATTAGCTACACCTTC. This codes for CASSLGQGISYTF. Full variable domain (outside the CDR3, taken from reference TRBV11-2 and TRBJ1-2): EAGVAQSPRYKIIEKRQSVAFWCNPISGHATLYWYQQILGQGPKLLIQFQNNGVVDDSQLPKDRFSAERLKGVDSTLKIQPAKLEDSAVYLCASSLGQGISYTFGSGTRLTVV.

The V call is TRBV7-2, the J call TRBJ2-7; D is uncertain. The CDR3 loop spans 14 amino acids. The germline V gene encodes CDR1 SGHTA and CDR2 FQGNSA. The V and J ends lost 4 bases and 4 bases respectively, with 14 bases between them. The CDR3 coding sequence is TGTGCCAGCAGCTCCAACATAAACGGATACGAGCAGTACTTC. Translated, it gives CASSSNINGYEQYF. The full variable domain, with the rest looked up from reference TRBV7-2 and TRBJ2-7, is GAGVSQSPSNKVTEKGKDVELRCDPISGHTALYWYRQSLGQGLEFLIYFQGNSAPDKSGLPSDRFSAERTGGSVSTLTIQRTQQEDSAVYLCASSSNINGYEQYFGPGTRLTVT.

This chain joins TRBV28 and TRBJ1-2; 7 bases map to TRBD1. Trimming removed 5 bases from V and 2 bases from J; junction bases left unmatched: 5. CDR1 is MDHEN, CDR2 SYDVKM, per germline. CDR3 size: 14 residues. CDR3 bases: TGTGCCAGCAGTCCAGCGACAGGGAACTATGGCTACACCTTC. This gives the protein CASSPATGNYGYTF.

The chain uses TRBV7-9 and TRBJ2-4; the match to TRBD1 covers 7 bases. CDR1 SEHNR and CDR2 FQNEAQ come from the germline V gene (reference sequence). The V and J ends lost 1 base and 7 bases, in that order; junction bases with no gene match: 4. The CDR3 consists of 14 residues. CDR3 region: CASSLEGALNIQYF. In DNA, the CDR3 is TGTGCCAGCAGCTTAGAGGGGGCCCTCAACATTCAGTACTTC.

The chain combines TRBV7-6 with TRBJ2-5, with 10 bases aligning to TRBD1. The J segment lost 5 bases and the V segment lost 3 bases, leaving 6 bases of the junction unmatched. Germline V gene data show CDR1 as SGHVS and CDR2 as FNYEAQ. The CDR3 runs 15 residues. The CDR3 region is CASSFGTGVEETQYF. The CDR3 coding sequence is TGTGCCAGCAGCTTTGGGACAGGGGTTGAGGAGACCCAGTACTTC.

V gene TRBV7-9 combines with J gene TRBJ2-3; TRBD1 might be the D (5 bases). Trimming cost V 5 bases and J 5 bases, with 20 bases left between them. The CDR3 runs to 16 residues. Germline CDR1 reads SEHNR; CDR2 reads FQNEAQ (reference sequence). This CDR3 reads CASSPLMTKRGDTQYF. The DNA of the CDR3 is TGTGCCAGCAGCCCCCTAATGACGAAAAGGGGAGATACGCAGTATTTT.

The chain recombines TRBV2 with TRBJ1-2, with TRBD1 matching 7 bases. Trimming at V came to 6 bases and at J to 6 bases, leaving 7 bases not matched to a gene. Germline values: CDR1 SNHLY, CDR2 FYNNEI. CDR3 length: 13 residues. CDR3 sequence (DNA): TGTGCCAGCAGAGGACAGGAGATGCATGGCTACACCTTC. It yields the protein CASRGQEMHGYTF.

This clone was seen a single time. The chain employs TRBV5-1 and TRBJ1-1; 9 bases agree with TRBD1. Germline-derived CDR1 and CDR2 are SGHRS and YFSETQ. There are 15 residues in the CDR3. V shed 4 bases, J shed 1 base, and the junction held 5 bases outside the gene matches. The CDR3, as DNA: TGCGCCAGCAGCCCCACGGGACAGGGGAACACTGAAGCTTTCTTT. Translating gives CASSPTGQGNTEAFF.

This clone showed up just a few times. The CDR3 loop reads CATGDPGGRGGGEQYF. In nucleotides, the CDR3 is TGTGCCACCGGGGACCCGGGCGGGAGGGGAGGTGGGGAGCAGTACTTC. The chain links TRBV27 to TRBJ2-7; 9 nucleotides agree with TRBD2. The trim removed 10 bases at V and 7 bases at J, leaving 20 bases unmatched. The germline CDR1 and CDR2 sequences are MNHEY and SMNVEV (reference sequence). The CDR3 totals 16 residues.

The chain uses TRBV15 and TRBJ2-5, with D possibly TRBD2 on 7 matching bases. The germline V and J ends were trimmed by 0 bases and 2 bases, with 22 bases remaining between them. Per the germline V gene, CDR1 is LNHNV and CDR2 is YYDKDF (reference sequence). The CDR3 extends over 19 amino acids. The CDR3 loop is CATSRDVGGRRLLQETQYF. Written as DNA, the CDR3 is TGTGCCACCAGCAGAGATGTCGGGGGGCGCAGGCTTTTACAAGAGACCCAGTACTTC.

This clone appeared a few times. Written as DNA, the CDR3 is TGTGCCAGCGCCGGGGCAGCCCGCTACGAGCAGTACTTC. Protein product: CASAGAARYEQYF. The J gene is TRBJ2-7, the V gene TRBV19; D is tentatively TRBD1 or TRBD2 (5 bases each). Germline V gene lookup returns CDR1 LNHDA and CDR2 SQIVND (reference sequence). The CDR3 runs to 13 residues. V was clipped by 9 bases and J by 3 bases, with 15 bases between them.

The chain recombines TRBV29-1 with TRBJ2-5; D uncertain. The CDR3 loop spans 13 amino acids. V dropped 7 bases and J dropped 5 bases, with 17 bases sitting between them. Germline values: CDR1 SQVTM, CDR2 ANQGSEA. The CDR3 DNA reads TGCAGCGCCGAACAGACATCTGCGGAGACCCAGTACTTC. Its protein product is CSAEQTSAETQYF.

The chain uses TRBV7-2 and TRBJ2-7; TRBD2 might be the D (6 bases). CDR1 and CDR2 from the germline V gene are SGHTA and FQGNSA. The CDR3 spans 17 residues. Trimming took 1 base from V and 3 from J, leaving 19 bases between them. The CDR3 spells CASSLEKGVSGGYEQYF. The DNA of the CDR3 is TGTGCCAGCAGCTTAGAGAAAGGGGTATCCGGGGGCTACGAGCAGTACTTC.